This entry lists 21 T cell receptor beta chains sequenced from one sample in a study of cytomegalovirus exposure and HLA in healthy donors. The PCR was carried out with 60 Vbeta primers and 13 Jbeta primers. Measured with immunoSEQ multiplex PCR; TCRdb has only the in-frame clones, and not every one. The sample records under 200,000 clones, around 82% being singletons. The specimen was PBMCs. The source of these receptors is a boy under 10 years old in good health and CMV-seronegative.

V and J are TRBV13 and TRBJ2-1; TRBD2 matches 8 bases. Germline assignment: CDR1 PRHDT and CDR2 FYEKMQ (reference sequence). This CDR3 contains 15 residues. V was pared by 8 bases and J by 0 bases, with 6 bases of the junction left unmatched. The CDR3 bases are TGTGCCAGCGGCTACGGGAGGGCCTCCTACAATGAGCAGTTCTTC. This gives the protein CASGYGRASYNEQFF.

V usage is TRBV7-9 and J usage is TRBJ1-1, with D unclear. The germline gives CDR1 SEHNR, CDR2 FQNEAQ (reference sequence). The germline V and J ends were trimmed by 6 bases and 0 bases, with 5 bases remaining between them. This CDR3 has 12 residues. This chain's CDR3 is CASSYMNTEAFF. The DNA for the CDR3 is TGTGCCAGCAGTTATATGAACACTGAAGCTTTCTTT.

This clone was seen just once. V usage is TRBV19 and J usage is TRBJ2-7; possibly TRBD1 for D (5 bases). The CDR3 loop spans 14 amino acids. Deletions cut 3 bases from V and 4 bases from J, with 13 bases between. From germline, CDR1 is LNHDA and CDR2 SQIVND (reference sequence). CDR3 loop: CASSIATATYEQYF. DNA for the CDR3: TGTGCCAGTAGTATTGCGACAGCTACTTACGAGCAGTACTTC. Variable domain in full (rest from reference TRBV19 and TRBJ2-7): DGGITQSPKYLFRKEGQNVTLSCEQNLNHDAMYWYRQDPGQGLRLIYYSQIVNDFQKGDIAEGYSVSREKKESFPLTVTSAQKNPTAFYLCASSIATATYEQYFGPGTRLTVT.

CDR3 region: CASSYAGWSGDGYTF. CDR3 bases: TGTGCCAGCAGTTACGCAGGGTGGTCGGGGGATGGCTACACCTTC. The J gene is TRBJ1-2, the V gene TRBV6-5; D might be TRBD1 (5 bases). CDR1 is MNHEY, CDR2 SVGAGI, per germline. The CDR3 runs 15 residues. Trimming took 2 bases from V and 6 from J, leaving 16 bases between them.

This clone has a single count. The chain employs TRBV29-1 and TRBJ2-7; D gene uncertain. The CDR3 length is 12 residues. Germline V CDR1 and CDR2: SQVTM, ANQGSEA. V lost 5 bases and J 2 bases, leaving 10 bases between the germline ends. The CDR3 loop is CSVLASTYEQYF. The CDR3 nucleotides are TGCAGCGTTCTCGCCTCTACCTACGAGCAGTACTTC.

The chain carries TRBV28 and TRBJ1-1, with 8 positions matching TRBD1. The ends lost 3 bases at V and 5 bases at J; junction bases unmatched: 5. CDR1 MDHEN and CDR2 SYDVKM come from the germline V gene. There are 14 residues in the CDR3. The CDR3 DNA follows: TGTGCCAGCAGTTTTCAGGGGGCGCGGACTGAAGCTTTCTTT. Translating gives CASSFQGARTEAFF. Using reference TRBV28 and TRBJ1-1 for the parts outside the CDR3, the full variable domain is DVKVTQSSRYLVKRTGEKVFLECVQDMDHENMFWYRQDPGLGLRLIYFSYDVKMKEKGDIPEGYSVSREKKERFSLILESASTNQTSMYLCASSFQGARTEAFFGQGTRLTVV.

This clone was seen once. CDR3 in DNA: TGTGCCAGCAGCTTAGGCCGGGACTCCTACAATGAGCAGTTCTTC. Amino acid sequence: CASSLGRDSYNEQFF. V usage is TRBV11-2 and J usage is TRBJ2-1; TRBD2 might be the D (5 bases). Per germline, CDR1 SGHAT and CDR2 FQNNGV. This CDR3 is built from 15 residues. The V gene lost 1 base and the J gene lost 0 bases, with 7 bases spanning the gap. Using reference TRBV11-2 and TRBJ2-1 for the parts outside the CDR3, the full variable domain is EAGVAQSPRYKIIEKRQSVAFWCNPISGHATLYWYQQILGQGPKLLIQFQNNGVVDDSQLPKDRFSAERLKGVDSTLKIQPAKLEDSAVYLCASSLGRDSYNEQFFGPGTRLTVL.

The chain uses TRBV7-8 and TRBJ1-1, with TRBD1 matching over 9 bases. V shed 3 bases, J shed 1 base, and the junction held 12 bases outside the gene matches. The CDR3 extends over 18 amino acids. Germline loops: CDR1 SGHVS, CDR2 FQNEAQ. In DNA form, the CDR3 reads TGTGCCAGCAGCTTCCCTACCGGGAAGGACAGGGGGAACACTGAAGCTTTCTTT. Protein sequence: CASSFPTGKDRGNTEAFF.

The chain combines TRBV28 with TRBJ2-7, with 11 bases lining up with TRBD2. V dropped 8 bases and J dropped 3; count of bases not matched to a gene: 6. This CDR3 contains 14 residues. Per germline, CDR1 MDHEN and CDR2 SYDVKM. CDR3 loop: CASRPLAGGYEQYF. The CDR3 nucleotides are TGTGCCAGCCGACCCCTAGCGGGAGGCTACGAGCAGTACTTC.

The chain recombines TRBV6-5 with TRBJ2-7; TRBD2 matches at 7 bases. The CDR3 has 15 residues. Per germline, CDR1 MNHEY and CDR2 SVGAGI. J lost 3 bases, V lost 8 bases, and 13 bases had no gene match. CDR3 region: CASGALAVRHYEQYF. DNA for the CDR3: TGTGCCAGCGGAGCCCTAGCGGTTAGGCACTACGAGCAGTACTTC.

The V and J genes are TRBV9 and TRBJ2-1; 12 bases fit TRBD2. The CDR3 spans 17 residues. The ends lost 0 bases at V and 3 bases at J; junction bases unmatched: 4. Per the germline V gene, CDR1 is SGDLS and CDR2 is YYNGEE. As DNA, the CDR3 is TGTGCCAGCAGCGTAGGACTAGCGGGAGCAAACTACAATGAGCAGTTCTTC. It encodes CASSVGLAGANYNEQFF.

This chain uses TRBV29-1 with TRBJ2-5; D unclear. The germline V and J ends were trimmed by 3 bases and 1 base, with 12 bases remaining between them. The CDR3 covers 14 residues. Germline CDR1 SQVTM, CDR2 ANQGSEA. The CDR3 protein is CSVDSQQFQETQYF. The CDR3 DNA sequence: TGCAGCGTTGACTCCCAACAATTCCAAGAGACCCAGTACTTC. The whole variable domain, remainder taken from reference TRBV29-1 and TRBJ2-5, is SAVISQKPSRDICQRGTSLTIQCQVDSQVTMMFWYRQQPGQSLTLIATANQGSEATYESGFVIDKFPISRPNLTFSTLTVSNMSPEDSSIYLCSVDSQQFQETQYFGPGTRLLVL.

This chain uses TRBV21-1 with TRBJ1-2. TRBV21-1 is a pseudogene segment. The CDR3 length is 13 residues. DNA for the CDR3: TGTGCCAGCAGCGCCGCCGGTAAGAGTGGCTACACCTTC. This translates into CASSAAGKSGYTF.

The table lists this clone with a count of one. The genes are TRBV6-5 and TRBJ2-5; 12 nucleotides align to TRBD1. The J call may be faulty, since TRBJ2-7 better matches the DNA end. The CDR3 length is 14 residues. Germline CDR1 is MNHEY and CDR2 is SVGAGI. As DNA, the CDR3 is TGTGCCAGCAGGCGGGACAGGGGGCAGTACGAGCAGTACTTC. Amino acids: CASRRDRGQYEQYF.

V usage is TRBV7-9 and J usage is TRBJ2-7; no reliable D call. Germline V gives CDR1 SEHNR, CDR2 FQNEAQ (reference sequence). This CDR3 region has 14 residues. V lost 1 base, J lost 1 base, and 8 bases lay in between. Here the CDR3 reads CASSLGAESYEQYF. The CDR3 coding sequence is TGTGCCAGCAGCTTAGGGGCTGAATCCTACGAGCAGTACTTC.

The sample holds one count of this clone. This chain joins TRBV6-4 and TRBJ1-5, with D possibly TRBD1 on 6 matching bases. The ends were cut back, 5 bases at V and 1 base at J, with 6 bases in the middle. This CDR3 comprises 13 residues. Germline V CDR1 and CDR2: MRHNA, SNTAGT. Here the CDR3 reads CASSTGSNQPQHF. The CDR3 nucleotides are TGTGCCAGCAGTACAGGGAGCAATCAGCCCCAGCATTTT.

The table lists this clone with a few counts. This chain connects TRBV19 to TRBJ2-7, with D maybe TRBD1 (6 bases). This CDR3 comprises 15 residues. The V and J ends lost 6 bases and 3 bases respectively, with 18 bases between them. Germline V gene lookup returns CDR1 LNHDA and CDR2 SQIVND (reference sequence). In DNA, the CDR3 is TGTGCCAGTAGGGGGAGCCATACAGGGAACTACGAGCAGTACTTC. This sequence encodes CASRGSHTGNYEQYF.

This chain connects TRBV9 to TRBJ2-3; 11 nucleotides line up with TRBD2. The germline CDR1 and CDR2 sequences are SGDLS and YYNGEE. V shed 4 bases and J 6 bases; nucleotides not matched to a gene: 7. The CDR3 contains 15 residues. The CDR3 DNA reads TGTGCCAGCAGCCCAAGTTCTAGCGGGAGGGATACGCAGTATTTT. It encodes CASSPSSSGRDTQYF.

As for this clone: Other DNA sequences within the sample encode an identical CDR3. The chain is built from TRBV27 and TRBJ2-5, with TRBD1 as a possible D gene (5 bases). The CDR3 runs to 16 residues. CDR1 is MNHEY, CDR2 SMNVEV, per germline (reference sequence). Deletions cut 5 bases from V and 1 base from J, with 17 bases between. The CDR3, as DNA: TGTGCCAGCAGTCCCAGTCAGGGAAATTTCCAAGAGACCCAGTACTTC. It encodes CASSPSQGNFQETQYF.

The CDR3 is CASSFTEAPADGNTIYF. The CDR3 DNA follows: TGTGCCAGCAGCTTTACTGAGGCCCCGGCGGATGGAAACACCATATATTTT. This sequence joins TRBV13 and TRBJ1-3; D is undetermined. Germline loops: CDR1 PRHDT, CDR2 FYEKMQ (reference sequence). With 3 bases removed from V and 3 bases from J, the gap between germline ends came to 18 bases. The CDR3 extends over 17 amino acids.

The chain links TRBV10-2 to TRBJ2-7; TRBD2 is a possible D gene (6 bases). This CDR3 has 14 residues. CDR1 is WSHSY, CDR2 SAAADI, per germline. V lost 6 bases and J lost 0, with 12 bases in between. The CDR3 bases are TGCGCCAGCAGGGGCGGGGTCCGCTCCTACGAGCAGTACTTC. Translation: CASRGGVRSYEQYF.